This entry lists 31 T cell receptor beta chains sequenced from one sample in a study of OX40 agonist ivuxolimab in advanced cancers. TCRdb's table, derived via immunoSEQ multiplex PCR, lists solely in-frame clones and lacks some. The sample yields some 60,000 clones, 75% to 95% seen once. This specimen was CD4+ or CD8+ T cells sorted from blood, taken in a trial of the OX40 agonist ivuxolimab. These receptors all stem from an adult with an advanced solid tumor such as melanoma, head and neck, liver or kidney cancer.

This clone was found once. The gene calls are TRBV28 and TRBJ1-5; 8 positions match TRBD1. CDR3 length: 14 amino acids. V gave up 2 bases and J gave up 5 bases; unmatched junction bases: 2. CDR1 and CDR2 from the germline V gene are MDHEN and SYDVKM. The CDR3 DNA sequence: TGTGCCAGCAGTTTAAGACAGGGGTATCAGCCCCAGCATTTT. This sequence encodes CASSLRQGYQPQHF.

The chain employs TRBV9 and TRBJ2-3; D gene unclear. Germline CDR1 is SGDLS and CDR2 is YYNGEE. Trimming took 3 bases from V and 2 from J, leaving 10 bases between them. The CDR3 is made up of 14 amino acids. Here the CDR3 DNA reads TGTGCCAGCAGCGCCCGGACGTTCACAGATACGCAGTATTTT. Protein product: CASSARTFTDTQYF.

This chain connects TRBV28 to TRBJ2-5; no firm D call. In germline, CDR1 is MDHEN, CDR2 SYDVKM. There are 14 residues in the CDR3. Trimming cost V 10 bases and J 5 bases, with 20 bases left between them. Here the CDR3 reads CAIRAPGGRETQYF. Written as DNA, the CDR3 is TGTGCCATACGGGCGCCGGGCGGCCGGGAGACCCAGTACTTC.

CDR3: CAWREKAGGYNEQFF. CDR3 DNA sequence: TGTGCCTGGAGAGAAAAGGCAGGGGGATACAATGAGCAGTTCTTC. J is TRBJ2-1 and V is TRBV30; 7 bases are a match to TRBD1. This CDR3 has 15 amino acids. The V segment lost 3 bases and the J segment 4 bases; nucleotides outside the gene matches: 9. The germline V gene encodes CDR1 GTSNPN and CDR2 SVGIG (reference sequence).

The V and J genes are TRBV19 and TRBJ2-7; 15 positions agree with TRBD2. In germline, CDR1 is LNHDA, CDR2 SQIVND (reference sequence). The V gene end was trimmed by 6 bases and the J gene end by 1 base; junction bases not matched to a gene: 4. This CDR3 is built from 16 residues. The chain's CDR3 is CASRGLAGGRSYEQYF. CDR3 nucleotide sequence: TGTGCCAGTAGGGGACTAGCGGGAGGCAGATCCTACGAGCAGTACTTC.

This clone occurred once. This sequence joins TRBV11-3 and TRBJ2-2; tentatively, D is TRBD1 (6 bases). Trimming removed 5 bases at V and 3 bases at J, with 22 bases between. The germline gives CDR1 SGHNT, CDR2 YENEEA. The CDR3 sequence is 18 residues long. CDR3 protein: CASSPHRASGVYTGELFF. The CDR3, as DNA: TGTGCCAGCAGCCCTCACAGGGCCTCAGGGGTGTACACCGGGGAGCTGTTTTTT.

The chain carries TRBV7-2 and TRBJ1-2; possible D gene TRBD1, 6 bases. The germline gives CDR1 SGHTA, CDR2 FQGNSA. V lost 5 bases and J 8 bases, leaving 18 bases between the germline ends. The CDR3 is 14 residues long. Here the CDR3 reads CASSPRNRAGGYTF. The DNA of the CDR3 is TGTGCCAGCAGCCCGCGGAACAGGGCAGGAGGCTACACCTTC.

This clone occurred once. The chain couples TRBV2 to TRBJ1-2, with 7 positions matching TRBD1. Per the germline V gene, CDR1 is SNHLY and CDR2 is FYNNEI. This CDR3 spans 12 amino acids. Germline trimming cut 8 bases from V and 7 bases from J; bases unmatched to any gene: 7. The CDR3 DNA reads as TGTGCCAGCTCCGACAGGGAGGTTGGCTACACCTTC. The encoded protein is CASSDREVGYTF.

As DNA, the CDR3 is TGTGCCAGCATAAGTGTGGGGACAGCGACTAGCGGGAGTTACGAGCAGTACTTC. This codes for CASISVGTATSGSYEQYF. The gene calls are TRBV28 and TRBJ2-7, with TRBD2 matching over 12 bases. Trimming removed 7 bases from V and 4 bases from J; junction bases left unmatched: 17. From germline, CDR1 is MDHEN and CDR2 SYDVKM. CDR3 length: 18 amino acids.

V is TRBV9 and J is TRBJ2-1; D is perhaps TRBD2 (6 bases). V dropped 6 bases and J dropped 9 bases, with 19 bases sitting between them. Germline assignment: CDR1 SGDLS and CDR2 YYNGEE. CDR3 length: 14 residues. The CDR3 here is CASNYGSPLGEQFF. CDR3 sequence (DNA): TGTGCCAGCAATTACGGGAGTCCCCTGGGTGAGCAGTTCTTC.

This chain connects TRBV7-3 to TRBJ2-5, with 11 bases lining up with TRBD2. The V gene's germline CDR1 is SGHTA and CDR2 FQGTGA. The CDR3 has 15 residues. Losses at the gene ends were 5 bases for V and 2 bases for J; bases not matched to a gene: 4. CDR3: CASSQTSGAQETQYF. CDR3 coding DNA: TGTGCCAGCAGCCAGACTAGCGGGGCTCAAGAGACCCAGTACTTC.

The DNA for the CDR3 is TGTGCCAGCAGCTTAGCGCCTGGTAGTTCGAGGTTAAACATTCAGTACTTC. This encodes CASSLAPGSSRLNIQYF. V gene TRBV7-2 combines with J gene TRBJ2-4; D not certain. CDR1 is SGHTA, CDR2 FQGNSA, per germline. Trimming left V 0 bases short and J 6 bases short, with 18 bases between. The CDR3 is made up of 17 amino acids. The variable domain in full, with the rest retrieved from reference TRBV7-2 and TRBJ2-4, is GAGVSQSPSNKVTEKGKDVELRCDPISGHTALYWYRQSLGQGLEFLIYFQGNSAPDKSGLPSDRFSAERTGGSVSTLTIQRTQQEDSAVYLCASSLAPGSSRLNIQYFGAGTRLSVL.

The J gene is TRBJ2-1, the V gene TRBV5-6; D is possibly TRBD2 (6 bases). Germline-derived CDR1 and CDR2 are SGHDT and YYEEEE. The CDR3 length is 15 residues. The V and J ends lost 3 bases and 4 bases respectively, with 14 bases between them. CDR3 DNA sequence: TGTGCCAGCAGCTCTGGACTAAACGATTACAATGAGCAGTTCTTC. Translating gives CASSSGLNDYNEQFF.

The chain links TRBV7-2 to TRBJ2-1, with 11 bases fitting TRBD1. V lost 5 bases, J lost 7 bases, and 10 bases stayed unmatched. Germline CDR1 is SGHTA and CDR2 is FQGNSA. CDR3 length: 16 residues. The CDR3 DNA reads as TGTGCCAGCAGCCCGGGGGACAGGGGGAATAGTAATGAGCAGTTCTTC. Its protein product is CASSPGDRGNSNEQFF. The full variable domain, with the rest looked up from reference TRBV7-2 and TRBJ2-1, is GAGVSQSPSNKVTEKGKDVELRCDPISGHTALYWYRQSLGQGLEFLIYFQGNSAPDKSGLPSDRFSAERTGGSVSTLTIQRTQQEDSAVYLCASSPGDRGNSNEQFFGPGTRLTVL.

This chain joins TRBV10-3 and TRBJ2-1; 10 nucleotides line up with TRBD2. The CDR3 covers 18 residues. Germline V CDR1 and CDR2: ENHRY, SYGVKD. Trimming at V came to 0 bases and at J to 6 bases, leaving 11 bases not matched to a gene. CDR3 protein: CAISESQGKREGPNEQFF. DNA for the CDR3: TGTGCCATCAGTGAGTCTCAGGGAAAGCGGGAGGGACCCAATGAGCAGTTCTTC.

This clone was found a few times. The chain carries TRBV5-1 and TRBJ2-5; 7 bases fit TRBD1. The CDR3 runs to 14 residues. The junction had 3 bases not matched to a gene; V was cut back by 3 bases and J by 1 base. Germline CDR1 is SGHRS and CDR2 is YFSETQ. CDR3 residues: CASSWGQRQETQYF. CDR3 DNA: TGCGCCAGCAGCTGGGGACAGCGCCAAGAGACCCAGTACTTC.

The CDR3 coding sequence is TGTGCCAGTAGTATAGGCGGGGCAGGAGGTCCAGATACGCAGTATTTT. This codes for CASSIGGAGGPDTQYF. V usage is TRBV19 and J usage is TRBJ2-3; D is possibly TRBD2 (6 bases). The CDR3 spans 16 residues. The V gene's germline CDR1 is LNHDA and CDR2 SQIVND (reference sequence). Trimming took 1 base from V and 4 from J, leaving 15 bases between them.

The CDR3 loop reads CASSPGLTLGETQYF. The DNA of the CDR3 is TGTGCCAGCAGCCCGGGACTTACCTTAGGTGAGACCCAGTACTTC. V is TRBV5-4 and J is TRBJ2-5; D is possibly TRBD2 (6 bases). CDR3 length equals 15 residues. Trimming stripped 4 bases from V and 5 bases from J, with 18 bases between. Germline CDR1 reads SGHNT; CDR2 reads YYREEE (reference sequence). The entire variable domain, with the rest obtained from reference TRBV5-4 and TRBJ2-5, is as follows: ETGVTQSPTHLIKTRGQQVTLRCSSQSGHNTVSWYQQALGQGPQFIFQYYREEENGRGNFPPRFSGLQFPNYSSELNVNALELDDSALYLCASSPGLTLGETQYFGPGTRLLVL.

This clone was seen just once. V usage is TRBV4-3 and J usage is TRBJ2-6; either TRBD1 or TRBD2 may fit D (5 bases each). The CDR3 extends over 16 amino acids. In germline, CDR1 is LGHNA, CDR2 YSLEER. Deletions cut 2 bases from V and 2 bases from J, with 10 bases between. The DNA of the CDR3 is TGCGCCAGCAGCCAAATTGGGGGTCCTGGGGCCAACGTCCTGACTTTC. Amino acids: CASSQIGGPGANVLTF.

V and J are TRBV18 and TRBJ2-7; 7 nucleotides align to TRBD2. Germline V gives CDR1 KGHSH, CDR2 LQKENI. The CDR3 length is 15 residues. With V trimmed by 5 bases and J by 7 bases, 14 bases remained unmatched. Here the CDR3 reads CASSEGLAVQQEQYF. The CDR3 bases are TGTGCCAGCTCAGAGGGCCTAGCGGTGCAACAGGAGCAGTACTTC.

The chain carries TRBV28 and TRBJ1-2; a possible D gene is TRBD1 (5 bases). Germline V gene sequence: CDR1 MDHEN, CDR2 SYDVKM. This CDR3 is built from 13 residues. Trimming removed 6 bases from V and 6 bases from J, with 14 bases in between. The CDR3 DNA is TGTGCCAGCAGGCCCTTGGGGGGGGATGGCTACACCTTC. Protein sequence: CASRPLGGDGYTF.

The chain couples TRBV7-2 to TRBJ2-1; 14 nucleotides align to TRBD2. This CDR3 contains 15 residues. Germline trimming cut 7 bases from V and 8 bases from J; bases unmatched to any gene: 7. The germline V gene has CDR1 SGHTA and CDR2 FQGNSA. The CDR3 is CASKSGLAGEHEQFF. For the CDR3, the DNA is TGTGCCAGCAAATCGGGACTAGCGGGAGAGCATGAGCAGTTCTTC.

The genes are TRBV18 and TRBJ1-1; weak D call: TRBD1 (6 bases). The germline CDR1 and CDR2 sequences are KGHSH and LQKENI. The CDR3 extends over 14 amino acids. The V end was cut by 6 bases, the J end by 0 bases, with 11 bases between. The CDR3 is CASSDSRMNTEAFF. The CDR3 coding sequence is TGTGCCAGCTCGGACAGCCGAATGAACACTGAAGCTTTCTTT.

This clone rates as medium-sized. The chain joins TRBV4-3 to TRBJ1-4; D is undetermined. CDR3 length: 17 amino acids. The V gene's germline CDR1 is LGHNA and CDR2 YSLEER. V was trimmed by 0 bases and J by 8 bases, leaving 19 bases between them. CDR3 region: CASSQETTTLWEEKLFF. The CDR3 bases are TGCGCCAGCAGCCAAGAGACGACAACTTTATGGGAGGAAAAACTGTTTTTT.

The chain joins TRBV5-1 to TRBJ2-6, with D perhaps TRBD1 (6 bases). Germline assignment: CDR1 SGHRS and CDR2 YFSETQ. V lost 4 bases and J lost 0, with 20 bases in between. The CDR3 has 19 amino acids. The CDR3 DNA reads TGCGCCAGCAGCCTGGCCGGGACACAACCACTCTCTGGGGCCAACGTCCTGACTTTC. It yields the protein CASSLAGTQPLSGANVLTF.

The rearrangement uses TRBV2 and TRBJ2-2, with 9 bases aligning to TRBD1. Germline CDR1 reads SNHLY; CDR2 reads FYNNEI. V was clipped by 10 bases and J by 6 bases; unmatched bases: 15. The CDR3 is made up of 16 amino acids. CDR3 amino acids: CATSAQGAKGAGELFF. In nucleotides, the CDR3 is TGTGCCACATCAGCACAGGGGGCAAAGGGGGCCGGGGAGCTGTTTTTT.

The rearrangement joins TRBV19 to TRBJ2-7; 7 bases line up with TRBD2. The CDR3 runs to 13 residues. Germline trimming cut 5 bases from V and 3 bases from J; bases unmatched to any gene: 4. Germline values: CDR1 LNHDA, CDR2 SQIVND (reference sequence). The CDR3 DNA reads TGTGCCAGTAGTTTCGAGCGGGGCTACGAGCAGTACTTC. Translating it yields CASSFERGYEQYF.

The chain recombines TRBV19 with TRBJ2-1; D remains unclear. The V end lost 7 bases, the J end lost 1 base, and 14 bases lay between the germline ends. The germline CDR1 and CDR2 sequences are LNHDA and SQIVND (reference sequence). CDR3 length: 15 residues. The CDR3 loop is CASTVRSSSYNEQFF. CDR3 DNA sequence: TGTGCCAGTACAGTACGCAGCTCGTCCTACAATGAGCAGTTCTTC.

DNA for the CDR3: TGTGCCAGCTCACGTCTCGAGGGGCAAAGCGAGCAGTACTTC. Translating it yields CASSRLEGQSEQYF. The chain is built from TRBV18 and TRBJ2-7, with D perhaps given as TRBD1 or TRBD2 (5 bases each). Between the trimmed V and J ends, which lost 4 bases and 6 bases, there was a span of 16 bases. From germline, CDR1 is KGHSH and CDR2 LQKENI. This CDR3 has 14 residues.

The chain links TRBV28 to TRBJ2-2, with 9 bases that match TRBD1. CDR1 and CDR2 (germline): MDHEN, SYDVKM. V shed 6 bases and J 6 bases; nucleotides not matched to a gene: 8. The CDR3 is 15 amino acids. CDR3 coding DNA: TGTGCCAGCAGCAATCCGGGACAGGGCTCCGGGGAGCTGTTTTTT. The encoded protein is CASSNPGQGSGELFF.

The CDR3 nucleotides are TGCGCCAGCAGCCCGGCTAGCGGCGGCACAGATACGCAGTATTTT. It specifies CASSPASGGTDTQYF. This sequence joins TRBV5-1 and TRBJ2-3, with 7 bases that match TRBD2. The germline V gene has CDR1 SGHRS and CDR2 YFSETQ. There are 15 residues in the CDR3. Losses at the gene ends were 4 bases for V and 1 base for J; bases not matched to a gene: 6.